The 10 T cell receptor beta chains below all came from one sample that was sequenced in a study of vaccination effects on CD4 cells after COVID-19. Measured with immunoSEQ multiplex PCR; TCRdb has only the in-frame clones, and not every one. There are more than 25,000 clones in the sample; about 72% occur only once, and around 27% lies in the top ten. These TCRs are of unknown antigen specificity. Sequencing in the ViraFEST assay came after antigen-specific CD4+ T cells had been expanded with viral peptide pools, which were used to stimulate PBMC. Culture lasted under 13 days before CD4+ T cell isolation. The sample was CD4+ T cells from PBMCs cultured with HCoV-229E spike peptides, taken before COVID-19 vaccination. The receptors were sampled from a human donor who received a COVID-19 vaccine.

J is TRBJ1-2 and V is TRBV6-4; D is unclear. V was clipped by 3 bases and J by 8 bases, with 16 bases between them. The CDR3 contains 14 residues. The germline V gene has CDR1 MRHNA and CDR2 SNTAGT. For the CDR3, the DNA is TGTGCCAGCAGTGAATTAGGCAGGTTTGGCGGCTACACCTTC. Encoded protein: CASSELGRFGGYTF.

The chain joins TRBV5-1 to TRBJ2-6, with D perhaps TRBD1 or TRBD2 (5 bases each). CDR3 length equals 16 residues. CDR1 is SGHRS and CDR2 is YFSETQ in the germline V gene. Deletions cut 3 bases from V and 3 bases from J, with 13 bases between. In DNA, the CDR3 is TGCGCCAGCAGCTCCTCCGGGGCGTTTGGGGCCAACGTCCTGACTTTC. This sequence encodes CASSSSGAFGANVLTF. Full variable domain (outside the CDR3, taken from reference TRBV5-1 and TRBJ2-6): KAGVTQTPRYLIKTRGQQVTLSCSPISGHRSVSWYQQTPGQGLQFLFEYFSETQRNKGNFPGRFSGRQFSNSRSEMNVSTLELGDSALYLCASSSSGAFGANVLTFGAGSRLTVL.

The chain is built from TRBV7-2 and TRBJ2-1, with D unclear. V dropped 5 bases and J dropped 2 bases, with 10 bases sitting between them. Germline CDR1 SGHTA, CDR2 FQGNSA. The CDR3 is 14 residues long. This CDR3 reads CASSSTGAYNEQFF. The CDR3 coding sequence is TGTGCCAGCAGCAGTACTGGTGCCTACAATGAGCAGTTCTTC. The variable domain in full, completed from reference TRBV7-2 and TRBJ2-1, reads GAGVSQSPSNKVTEKGKDVELRCDPISGHTALYWYRQSLGQGLEFLIYFQGNSAPDKSGLPSDRFSAERTGGSVSTLTIQRTQQEDSAVYLCASSSTGAYNEQFFGPGTRLTVL.

This rearrangement joins TRBV28 to TRBJ1-1; D perhaps matches TRBD1 (5 bases). Per germline, CDR1 MDHEN and CDR2 SYDVKM. This CDR3 is 15 amino acids long. V shed 4 bases and J shed 0 bases, with 12 bases lying between them. The DNA of the CDR3 is TGTGCCAGCAGTTGGGGGGGGGACCTGAACACTGAAGCTTTCTTT. Its protein product is CASSWGGDLNTEAFF. The full variable domain, rest sourced from reference TRBV28 and TRBJ1-1, is DVKVTQSSRYLVKRTGEKVFLECVQDMDHENMFWYRQDPGLGLRLIYFSYDVKMKEKGDIPEGYSVSREKKERFSLILESASTNQTSMYLCASSWGGDLNTEAFFGQGTRLTVV.

This clone has a handful of counts. This chain joins TRBV11-2 and TRBJ1-2; 7 bases fit TRBD1. From germline, CDR1 is SGHAT and CDR2 FQNNGV. V was pared by 5 bases and J by 1 base, with 10 bases of the junction left unmatched. CDR3 length: 16 residues. The CDR3 region is CASSRGQANFNYGYTF. CDR3 DNA sequence: TGTGCCAGCAGCCGCGGACAGGCCAACTTTAACTATGGCTACACCTTC.

This clone occurred once. The V and J genes are TRBV6-5 and TRBJ1-1; D is undetermined. This CDR3 comprises 14 residues. Per germline, CDR1 MNHEY and CDR2 SVGAGI. With 6 bases removed from V and 6 bases from J, the gap between germline ends came to 17 bases. The CDR3 protein is CASRTGPSASEAFF. Written as DNA, the CDR3 is TGTGCCAGCAGAACCGGGCCCTCCGCCTCTGAAGCTTTCTTT.

The chain combines TRBV10-3 with TRBJ2-3; D is undetermined. V was shortened by 6 bases and J by 1 base, with 8 bases between the two germline ends. The CDR3 sequence is 13 residues long. The V gene's germline CDR1 is ENHRY and CDR2 SYGVKD. CDR3 sequence (DNA): TGTGCCATCAGATTTACTGGCACAGATACGCAGTATTTT. It yields the protein CAIRFTGTDTQYF.

This chain links TRBV28 with TRBJ2-3, with 9 bases that match TRBD2. Trimming cost V 3 bases and J 5 bases; bases outside gene matches: 12. The V gene's germline CDR1 is MDHEN and CDR2 SYDVKM. This CDR3 comprises 17 residues. The CDR3 nucleotides are TGTGCCAGCAGTTTCTCAACGACGGGACTAGCCAAAGATACGCAGTATTTT. It specifies CASSFSTTGLAKDTQYF.

This CDR3 is CTFGGGHEQFF. The CDR3, as DNA: TGCACCTTTGGGGGGGGGCATGAGCAGTTCTTC. This rearrangement joins TRBV20-1 to TRBJ2-1; maybe TRBD2 (7 bases). Germline CDR1 is DFQATT and CDR2 is SNEGSKA (reference sequence). The CDR3 loop spans 11 amino acids.

The CDR3 protein is CASYPTGTGNTIYF. The CDR3 DNA follows: TGTGCCAGCTACCCTACAGGGACTGGAAACACCATATATTTT. This chain links TRBV6-5 with TRBJ1-3; D is perhaps TRBD1 (6 bases). V was cut by 8 bases and J by 2 bases, with 13 bases left in between. Germline V CDR1 and CDR2: MNHEY, SVGAGI. The CDR3 is made up of 14 amino acids.